This TCR beta chain was retrieved from a study of cytomegalovirus exposure and HLA in healthy donors. A note on this clone: Its specificity is unknown.

In nominal health when sampled, donors likely had unrecorded immune exposures nonetheless. Germline V gene data show CDR1 as SGHDT and CDR2 as YYEEEE. V shed 6 bases, J shed 4 bases, and the junction held 10 bases outside the gene matches. The CDR3 covers 14 residues. Study-level points and caveats: A few V segments could not be told apart, such as TRBV6-2 and TRBV6-3, and were left out. CMV serostatus alone was available as immune exposure information. A list of around 160 TCR beta chains associated with cytomegalovirus was given.

With 60 Vbeta and 13 Jbeta primers, the PCR was carried out. The protocol was immunoSEQ multiplex PCR, while the TCRdb copy is restricted to in-frame clones and leaves out a portion. The profile covers 100,000 to 150,000 clones, with roughly 80% appearing a single time and around 19% taken by the ten largest. The TCR sequence derives from a man aged 18 to 30 in good health and CMV-seropositive. V and J are TRBV5-6 and TRBJ2-7, with 7 bases identical to TRBD2. The sequenced sample was PBMCs. CDR3 residues: CASTTPGGIYEQYF. The DNA of the CDR3 is TGTGCCAGCACCACCCCGGGGGGAATTTACGAGCAGTACTTC.